This TCR beta chain appears in the sequencing data of a study of blood T cells in healthy people across ages (dated by TCRdb to the mid-2010s). Concerning the study at large: In model experiments, roughly one uniquely barcoded TCR beta cDNA molecule per two T cells was captured by template switching. Age-related changes in TCR beta repertoire diversity were measured in the study by deep sequencing normalized with unique cDNA molecular identifiers. The donors were divided into four age groups: young (average around 17 years), middle-aged (over 35), aged (62) and long-lived (more than 75). To avoid experimental bias, donors of different ages were spread randomly across the sequencing lanes. The study analyzed two additional independent replicas of 1 million unique cDNA reads from the same blood draw for two donors, one aged 18 to 30 and one aged 80 or older.

For this clonotype: Its cognate antigen has yet to be identified. Nothing much larger sits one base from this clone, and base qualities are not available.

The 40 or so donors, aged roughly 6 to 100 years, were systemically healthy Caucasian individuals from Russia. Ten milliliters of peripheral blood were drawn from each donor into EDTA-treated Vacutainer tubes. Ficoll-Paque density-gradient centrifugation was used to isolate PBMCs, with at least 6.5 million per sample. Total RNA, at least 6 micrograms per sample, was extracted from PBMCs with Trizol reagent. Naive CD45RAhigh/CD27high T cell percentages were measured by flow cytometry on a PBMC aliquot from every donor. Results the study describes overall, beyond this receptor: Bulk unsorted PBMC profiling prevented conclusive comparison of naive and antigen-experienced compartments. As age increased, observed TCR beta diversity per million T cells dropped in a roughly linear way, and a significant reduction was already evident by age about 40. A strong correlation was found between observed TCR beta diversity and the percentage of naive T cells measured by flow cytometry. Estimates of total diversity from one million sequenced T cells were regarded as lower bounds and underestimates. Compared with the aged group, more naive CD4+ T cells, fewer expanded clones and increased TCR diversity were shown by the long-lived group, suggesting age selection. Because donor CMV infection status was unknown, age-related changes in expanded clonotypes were potentially confounded.

Receptor amplification or capture employed 5' RACE. The instrument was an Illumina HiSeq 2500. The second PCR ran for roughly 7 to 12 cycles and used a J-beta primer mix along with a sample-barcoded 5' primer. Each TCR beta cDNA molecule received a unique molecular identifier from a template-switch 5' adaptor carrying 12 random nucleotides. Each sample yielded at least 3 million CDR3-containing paired-end reads. All of the RNA was converted into first-strand cDNA using the Mint cDNA synthesis kit, with a TRBC-specific oligonucleotide serving as the primer. All cDNA was treated with uracil-DNA glycosylase and then went through a first 18-cycle PCR with the universal primers M1SS and BC2_uni_R. As for the authors' bioinformatics: Normalization of each sample was performed by random selection of 1 million high-quality reads, each carrying a distinct molecular identifier. Instead of being binned into consensus sequences, reads that shared molecular identifiers were thrown out. MiTCR, set to a Q25 quality threshold and the strictest error-elimination algorithm, was used for CDR3 identification, clonotype clustering and error correction. A nonparametric unseen species model with Euler transformation was used to estimate a lower bound on total TCR beta diversity. TCRdb reprocessing: public reads trimmed at Q25 with fastp, clones called with MiXCR, in-frame beta chains kept. Identical CDR3 protein sequences are pooled into one entry, listed with their most common genes and DNA. The V and J calls and clone size are TCRdb's, not the authors'. The sample contains 600,000 to 1,000,000 distinct CDR3 sequences, 55% to 70% of them found a single time. Over 20% of the sample lies in the top ten.

The receptor's source is a man younger than 40 in good health. The specimen sequenced was blood.

The CDR3 reads CSAPRGPRGFQETQYF. The DNA sequence follows: TGCAGTGCCCCCAGGGGACCGCGGGGTTTCCAAGAGACCCAGTACTTC. The rearranged segments are TRBV20-1 and TRBJ2-4; the D segment is perhaps TRBD1 or TRBD2, each sharing 6 matched bases. The end of the DNA aligns better with TRBJ2-5, so the J call may be wrong. Sequences DFQATT (CDR1) and SNEGSKA (CDR2) are obtained from the germline V gene (reference sequence). The CDR3 covers 16 residues, taking in both the cysteine and the phenylalanine. The DNA shown is the 48-base CDR3, in frame from base 1.